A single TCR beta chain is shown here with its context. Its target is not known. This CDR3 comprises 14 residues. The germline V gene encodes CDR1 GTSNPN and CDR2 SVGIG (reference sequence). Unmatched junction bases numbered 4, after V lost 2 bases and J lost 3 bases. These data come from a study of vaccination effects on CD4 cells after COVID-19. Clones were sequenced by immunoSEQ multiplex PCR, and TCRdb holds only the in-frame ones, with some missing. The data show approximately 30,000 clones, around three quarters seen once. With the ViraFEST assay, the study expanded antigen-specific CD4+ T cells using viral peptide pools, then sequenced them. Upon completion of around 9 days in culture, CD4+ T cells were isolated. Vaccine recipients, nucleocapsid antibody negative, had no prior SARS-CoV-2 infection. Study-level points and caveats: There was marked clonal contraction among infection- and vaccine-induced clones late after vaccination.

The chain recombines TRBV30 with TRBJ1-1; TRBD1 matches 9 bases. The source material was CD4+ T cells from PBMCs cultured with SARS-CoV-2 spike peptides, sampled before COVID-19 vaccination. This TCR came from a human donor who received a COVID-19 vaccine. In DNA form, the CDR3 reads TGTGCCTGGAGTCCCGACAGGGGGGACACTGAAGCTTTCTTT. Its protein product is CAWSPDRGDTEAFF.